This TCR beta chain came from a study of PD-1 blockade in classical Hodgkin lymphoma (dated by TCRdb to the early 2020s). About the investigation overall: Nivolumab dosing was 3 mg/kg intravenously every 2 weeks, continuing until either disease progression or unacceptable toxicity. A peripheral blood immune signature of response to PD-1 blockade in classical Hodgkin lymphoma was defined using TCR beta sequencing and CyTOF.

Between the V and J ends, shortened by 1 base and 1 base respectively, the junction contains 4 bases. CDR1 is given as SGHAT and CDR2 as FQNNGV, both from the germline V gene. The CDR3 goes from the cysteine to the phenylalanine over 13 residues. The DNA shown is the 39-base CDR3, in frame from base 1. The paper as a whole reports these results and caveats: CD4+ but not CD8+ TCR diversity rose significantly by C4D1 (p=0.0027 vs p=0.16), most apparent in complete responders (p=0.02). Trial patients achieving complete response had baseline diversity similar to newly diagnosed patients, whereas partial responders and progressors had significantly lower diversity. Only a single clinical trial cohort was studied, and what caused the repertoire differences, possibly disease activity or prior therapy, remained undefined. Baseline TCR diversity was reported as lower in newly diagnosed patients than in healthy donors, and lower still in relapsed/refractory patients. Lower diversity was seen in patients whose nivolumab began less than 1 year after ASCT, and these patients were left out of later analyses so that immune reconstitution would not confound the results.

Genomic DNA was isolated using the Qiagen DNeasy kit from unsorted PBMCs as well as from negatively selected CD4+ and CD8+ fractions. TCR beta CDR3 regions were amplified by immunoSEQ multiplex PCR using primers annealing to V and J segments. Amplification bias was minimized using a synthetic immune receptor repertoire, and residual bias was removed computationally after sequencing. In the authors' own workflow: Custom Python scripts were used to quantify repertoire diversity as the Shannon entropy index. Unsorted, CD4+ and CD8+ repertoires were examined separately, except in combined analyses, for which CD4+ and CD8+ sequences were merged in silico. Clonal expansion was defined as a frequency increase of at least 2-fold after treatment compared with C1D1, and clones undetected at baseline were assigned a pseudocount of 0.5. Clones with 0 or 1 copy at C1D1 were classified as singleton clones, and clones with 2 or more copies were classified as non-singleton clones. Clones expanded in unsorted samples were labelled as CD4+, CD8+ or unknown by matching protein sequences in sorted samples from the same patient. Wilcoxon tests were applied to paired samples to test diversity changes from C1D1 to C4D1. Sourced from immuneACCESS, this table was stored by TCRdb with only in-frame sequences that have V and J called. A share of the clones is absent; for the studies checked, an unresolved V gene accounts for under half, and the remainder has no known explanation. V and J calls plus clone size are reproduced from that table; the DNA served to infer D and trimming. Here the sample has 95,000 to 100,000 clones; around nine tenths occur a single time. The top ten constitute about 7.1% of the sample.

The time point tag for this specimen amounts to: cycle 2 day 1 (C2D1) of nivolumab. Every trial patient had relapsed after autologous stem cell transplantation, and cohorts A, B and C differed in prior brentuximab vedotin exposure. The trial cohort included more than 55 patients with relapsed/refractory classical Hodgkin lymphoma, and each patient had a best overall response of complete response, partial response or progressive disease. Trial patients were treated with single-agent nivolumab in the multi-cohort phase II CheckMate 205 trial. An independent review committee assessed best overall response by applying the 2007 International Working Group response criteria. Trial PBMCs were obtained immediately prior to nivolumab initiation (C1D1) and on therapy at cycle 2 day 1 and cycle 4 day 1. Peripheral blood was collected in 8 mL Vacutainer Cell Preparation Tubes, from which PBMCs were isolated by centrifugation and then cryopreserved.

Concerning this clone itself: This receptor's antigen is unknown. No base quality information exists; no much larger clone differs at one position. Other DNA sequences of this sample code for an identical CDR3.

The sequence came from a human donor with classical Hodgkin lymphoma. The sequencing here drew on peripheral blood mononuclear cells (PBMCs), taken before the second cycle of nivolumab. The V gene is TRBV11-2 and the J gene is TRBJ1-1; the D gene cannot be resolved reliably. CDR3 region: CASSLGGNTEAFF. In nucleotide form, the sequence is TGTGCCAGCAGCTTAGGAGGGAACACTGAAGCTTTCTTT.